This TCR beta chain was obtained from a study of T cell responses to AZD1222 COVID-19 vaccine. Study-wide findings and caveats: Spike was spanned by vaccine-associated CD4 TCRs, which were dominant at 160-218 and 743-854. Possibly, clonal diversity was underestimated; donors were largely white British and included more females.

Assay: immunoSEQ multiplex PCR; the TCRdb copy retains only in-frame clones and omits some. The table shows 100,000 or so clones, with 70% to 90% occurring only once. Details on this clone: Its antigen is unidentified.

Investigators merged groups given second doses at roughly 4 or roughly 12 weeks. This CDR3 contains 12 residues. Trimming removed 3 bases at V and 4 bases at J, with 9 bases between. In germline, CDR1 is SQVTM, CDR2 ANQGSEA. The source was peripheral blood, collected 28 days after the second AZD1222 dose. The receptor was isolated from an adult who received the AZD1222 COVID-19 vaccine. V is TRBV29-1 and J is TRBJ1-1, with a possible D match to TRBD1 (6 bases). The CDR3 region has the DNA TGCAGCGTTGATCAGGGGTTCACTGAAGCTTTCTTT. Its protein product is CSVDQGFTEAFF.